Given below is one TCR beta chain in context. Its antigen is currently unknown. V gave up 4 bases and J gave up 3 bases, with 15 bases separating them. The length of the CDR3 is 15 residues. Germline V gives CDR1 SGHNT, CDR2 YYREEE (reference sequence). This record comes from a study of cytomegalovirus exposure and HLA in healthy donors. A multiplex PCR was run with 60 Vbeta primers and 13 Jbeta primers. Only in-frame clones appear in the TCRdb table, and some are missing; sequencing was by immunoSEQ multiplex PCR. The sample yields over 50,000 clones, about 63% seen once. Findings and limits, study-wide: The study designated over 150 TCR beta chains cytomegalovirus-associated.

Donors were ostensibly healthy at sampling, although undocumented immune exposures were probable. J is TRBJ2-3 and V is TRBV5-4; D perhaps matches TRBD1 (6 bases). Specimen: PBMCs. This TCR was recovered from a man aged 35 to 55 in good health and CMV-seropositive. This CDR3 is CASSQGPRGTDTQYF. The CDR3 DNA reads as TGTGCCAGCAGCCAGGGGCCCCGAGGGACAGATACGCAGTATTTT.